The present T cell receptor beta chain was sequenced within a study of CD8+ T cells in alopecia areata. Study-wide background: Female approximately 7-10-week-old C3H/HeJ recipients received skin from 6-12-month-old C3H/HeJ graft donors with spontaneous alopecia.

CDR1 is FNHDT, CDR2 SITEND, per germline (reference sequence). The J segment lost 4 bases and the V segment lost 2 bases, leaving 8 bases of the junction unmatched. CDR3 length equals 16 residues. Scientists pooled cutaneous lymph node cells and sorted them on CD4, CD8alpha, NKG2D, NKG2ACE and other markers. Study observations and caveats: Clarity of TCR sharing across patients fell short of that in mice, possibly HLA-related. Normal skin's resident alphabeta T cells are also sequenced in scalp samples. Clonality in lesional scalp, especially alopecia totalis/universalis, exceeded that of normal scalp.

This clone turned up a few times. The antigen remains undetermined. Gene names are the mouse ones. The read gets to within 4 residues of the CDR3 end, and the germline J gene fills in the rest. Extracted from the samples, RNA was reverse transcribed into cDNA to serve as the sequencing template. Libraries were prepared by immunoSEQ multiplex PCR; TCRdb keeps only in-frame clonotypes and omits some of them. The repertoire shows more than 250,000 clones, none seen only once; the top ten take 1.2%. This chain links TRBV19 with TRBJ2-1; 8 bases fit TRBD2. Sequencing input: CD4+ T cells sorted from a lymph node. This receptor was taken from a C3H/HeJ mouse with alopecia areata. The strain's MHC type: H2-k. The CDR3: CASSMLPWGDYAEQFF. The sequenced CDR3 bases are TGTGCCAGCAGTATGCTCCCCTGGGGGGATTATGCT.